A selection of T cell receptor beta chains follows, all from one sample in a study of blood T cell repertoires in COVID-19. Sequenced by immunoSEQ multiplex PCR; TCRdb stores in-frame clones only, minus some. Of tens of thousands of clones listed, around 77% are singletons. Sequenced input: peripheral blood. These receptors all stem from a man in his sixties or seventies with COVID-19, enrolled during active disease. The CDR3 runs from the conserved cysteine through the conserved F or W. Each record gives: J gene, V gene, clone size, D gene, CDR3 protein, CDR3 DNA. A D gene is named only where the DNA matches it firmly. Clone size, where shown, is once, few, many, or a class for clones that have expanded.

TRBJ1-3,TRBV7-8,once,TRBD1,CASSPRGQGAFRTIYF,TGTGCCAGCAGCCCCAGGGGGCAGGGGGCGTTTCGTACCATATATTTT
TRBJ2-1,TRBV10-2,few,-,CASSDRGRRMNEQFF,TGCGCCAGCAGTGATCGGGGGAGGAGAATGAATGAGCAGTTCTTC
TRBJ2-3,TRBV5-6,-,TRBD2,CASSLVPGGPTDTQYF,TGTGCCAGCAGCTTGGTTCCGGGAGGGCCCACAGATACGCAGTATTTT
TRBJ2-1,TRBV6-5,-,TRBD2,CATKGTSGYNEQFF,TGTGCCACCAAGGGGACTAGCGGCTACAATGAGCAGTTCTTC
TRBJ1-1,TRBV12-3/TRBV12-4,-,-,CASRLGGNTEAFF,TGTGCCAGCAGGCTCGGGGGGAACACTGAAGCTTTCTTT
TRBJ1-6,TRBV10-3,-,-,CAISAGGAQSYNSPLHF,TGTGCCATCAGTGCGGGCGGGGCCCAGTCCTATAATTCACCCCTCCACTTT
TRBJ2-7,TRBV5-4,-,TRBD1,CASSWDRAPYEQYF,TGTGCCAGCAGCTGGGACAGGGCACCATACGAGCAGTACTTC
TRBJ1-1,TRBV5-1,-,TRBD1,CASSLGQGEAFF,TGCGCCAGCAGCTTGGGACAGGGTGAAGCTTTCTTT
TRBJ2-3,TRBV27,-,TRBD2,CASTFLTSGSTDTQYF,TGTGCCAGCACCTTTCTGACTAGCGGAAGCACAGATACGCAGTATTTT
TRBJ1-2,TRBV11-2,few,-,CASSLDAFSYGYTF,TGTGCCAGCAGCTTAGACGCATTCAGCTATGGCTACACCTTC
TRBJ1-1,TRBV5-4,-,TRBD1,CASSSTGGGTEAFF,TGTGCCAGCAGCTCGACAGGGGGAGGGACTGAAGCTTTCTTT
TRBJ2-1,TRBV4-3,once,TRBD2,CASSQDRGLAGYNEQFF,TGCGCCAGCAGCCAAGATCGGGGACTAGCGGGTTACAATGAGCAGTTCTTC
TRBJ2-3,TRBV4-2,-,-,CASSQDLQRRTDTQYF,TGTGCCAGCAGCCAAGATCTTCAGCGGCGCACAGATACGCAGTATTTT
TRBJ2-7,TRBV5-5,-,TRBD1,CASSRGQGSREQYF,TGTGCCAGCAGCAGAGGACAGGGTTCCAGGGAGCAGTACTTC
TRBJ1-6,TRBV6-5,few,TRBD1,CASSYLQGENSPLHF,TGTGCCAGCAGCTACTTACAGGGGGAGAATTCACCCCTCCACTTT
TRBJ1-1,TRBV19,-,-,CATRRDGLSNTEAFF,TGTGCCACCAGGAGGGACGGCCTTTCGAACACTGAAGCTTTCTTT
TRBJ2-2,TRBV4-1,-,TRBD1,CASSQELRTGPNTGELFF,TGCGCCAGCAGCCAAGAACTAAGGACAGGGCCGAACACCGGGGAGCTGTTTTTT
TRBJ2-4,TRBV4-3,-,TRBD1,CASSQLGQGRRVF,TGCGCCAGCAGCCAACTCGGACAGGGACGAAGGGTGTTC
TRBJ2-1,TRBV6-1,-,-,CASSDPGLSNEQFF,TGTGCCAGCAGTGACCCGGGACTTTCCAATGAGCAGTTCTTC
TRBJ1-2,TRBV14,-,-,CASSQDLYSYTF,TGTGCCAGCAGCCAAGATCTTTATAGCTACACCTTC
TRBJ1-5,TRBV5-6,-,TRBD1,CASSDGQASRPQHF,TGTGCCAGCAGCGATGGACAGGCCTCACGGCCCCAGCATTTT
TRBJ1-6,TRBV5-1,-,TRBD1,CASSVTGGATNNSPLHF,TGCGCCAGCAGCGTGACAGGGGGGGCTACAAATAATTCACCCCTCCACTTT
TRBJ2-2,TRBV7-8,-,TRBD2,CASSLLTAGLAGERTGELFF,TGTGCCAGCAGCTTACTCACCGCTGGACTAGCGGGAGAAAGGACCGGGGAGCTGTTTTTT
TRBJ2-1,TRBV9,-,TRBD2,CASSVVGTSLNEQFF,TGTGCCAGCAGCGTAGTCGGGACTAGCCTTAATGAGCAGTTCTTC
TRBJ1-5,TRBV12-3/TRBV12-4,-,-,CASSMRNQPQHF,TGTGCCAGCAGTATGAGGAACCAGCCCCAGCATTTT
TRBJ2-4,TRBV5-1,-,TRBD1,CASSGGTGGEIVKNIQYF,TGCGCCAGCAGCGGTGGGACAGGGGGCGAGATAGTCAAAAACATTCAGTACTTC
TRBJ1-6,TRBV11-1,-,-,CASSLPEAGRNSPLHF,TGTGCCAGCAGCTTACCAGAAGCGGGTCGGAATTCACCCCTCCACTTT
TRBJ2-1,TRBV6-2/TRBV6-3,few,-,CASSPLGADASYNEQFF,TGTGCCAGCAGTCCGCTGGGGGCGGACGCGTCTTACAATGAGCAGTTCTTC
TRBJ1-3,TRBV2,-,-,CASIEQAGNTIYF,TGTGCCAGCATTGAGCAGGCTGGAAACACCATATATTTT
TRBJ2-1,TRBV5-1,-,TRBD2,CASSTRPSGLAGGLRNEQFF,TGCGCCAGCAGCACTAGGCCTTCGGGACTAGCGGGAGGGCTGCGTAATGAGCAGTTCTTC
TRBJ2-3,TRBV14,-,-,CASSHMGAGVSDTQYF,TGTGCCAGCAGCCATATGGGGGCGGGAGTTTCAGATACGCAGTATTTT
TRBJ1-2,TRBV5-1,-,-,CASSLADGNYGYTF,TGCGCCAGCAGCCTAGCGGACGGTAACTATGGCTACACCTTC
TRBJ2-5,TRBV4-1,-,-,CASSQINILAASQETQYF,TGCGCCAGCAGCCAGATCAATATTTTAGCAGCGAGCCAAGAGACCCAGTACTTC
TRBJ1-4,TRBV4-3,once,-,CASSPGTAAGTRNEKLFF,TGCGCCAGCAGCCCGGGAACAGCAGCCGGGACAAGGAATGAAAAACTGTTTTTT
TRBJ2-3,TRBV24-1,few,-,CATSDLRGGASTDTQYF,TGTGCCACCAGTGATTTGCGAGGAGGGGCTAGCACAGATACGCAGTATTTT
TRBJ2-1,TRBV30,-,TRBD2,CAWRGGLAHYNEQFF,TGTGCCTGGAGGGGGGGACTAGCGCACTACAATGAGCAGTTCTTC
TRBJ1-5,TRBV9,once,TRBD1,CASSILDRGQPQHF,TGTGCCAGCAGCATTCTCGACAGGGGGCAGCCCCAGCATTTT
TRBJ1-3,TRBV27,-,TRBD1,CASSPTGASSSGNTIYF,TGTGCCAGCAGCCCGACAGGGGCCTCTTCCTCTGGAAACACCATATATTTT
TRBJ2-1,TRBV28,-,TRBD2,CASRTSGVLGEQFF,TGTGCCAGCAGGACTAGCGGGGTGCTGGGTGAGCAGTTCTTC
TRBJ2-7,TRBV29-1,-,-,CSAGTQAYEQYF,TGCAGCGCCGGGACACAGGCCTACGAGCAGTACTTC
TRBJ1-5,TRBV19,-,-,CASSILDRPLRPQHF,TGTGCCAGTAGTATTCTAGACAGGCCGTTGAGGCCCCAGCATTTT
TRBJ2-7,TRBV6-2/TRBV6-3,-,-,CASSWNSQGSYEQYF,TGTGCCAGCAGTTGGAACTCTCAGGGCTCCTACGAGCAGTACTTC
TRBJ1-5,TRBV28,-,TRBD1,CASSSPQRTGYQPQHF,TGTGCCAGCAGCTCTCCTCAACGGACAGGGTATCAGCCCCAGCATTTT
TRBJ2-7,TRBV5-4,-,TRBD1,CASSARDRRLYEQYF,TGTGCCAGCAGCGCCCGGGACAGGCGGCTCTACGAGCAGTACTTC
TRBJ1-1,TRBV28,-,-,CASSLDGTRREAFF,TGTGCCAGCAGTTTAGACGGGACACGGAGGGAAGCTTTCTTT
TRBJ1-2,TRBV27,-,-,CASSLYPGEGYGYTF,TGTGCCAGCAGTTTATACCCAGGGGAAGGCTATGGCTACACCTTC
TRBJ2-2,TRBV2,-,TRBD2,CASRAGLAGVGELFF,TGTGCCAGCAGAGCGGGACTAGCGGGAGTCGGGGAGCTGTTTTTT
TRBJ1-1,TRBV6-5,-,-,CASRRPGGENTEAFF,TGTGCCAGCAGAAGGCCGGGAGGTGAGAACACTGAAGCTTTCTTT
TRBJ2-2,TRBV5-1,-,TRBD2,CASSGKLAGEHTGELFF,TGCGCCAGCAGCGGGAAACTAGCGGGAGAGCACACCGGGGAGCTGTTTTTT
TRBJ1-1,TRBV5-4,-,-,CASSLTDTAEAFF,TGTGCCAGCAGCTTGACGGACACCGCTGAAGCTTTCTTT
TRBJ2-3,TRBV9,-,TRBD2,CASSALSGRGDTQYF,TGTGCCAGCAGCGCACTTAGCGGGAGAGGAGATACGCAGTATTTT
TRBJ1-2,TRBV29-1,-,-,CSAAGFGGTIGTF,TGCAGCGCTGCAGGGTTCGGGGGGACGATAGGCACCTTC